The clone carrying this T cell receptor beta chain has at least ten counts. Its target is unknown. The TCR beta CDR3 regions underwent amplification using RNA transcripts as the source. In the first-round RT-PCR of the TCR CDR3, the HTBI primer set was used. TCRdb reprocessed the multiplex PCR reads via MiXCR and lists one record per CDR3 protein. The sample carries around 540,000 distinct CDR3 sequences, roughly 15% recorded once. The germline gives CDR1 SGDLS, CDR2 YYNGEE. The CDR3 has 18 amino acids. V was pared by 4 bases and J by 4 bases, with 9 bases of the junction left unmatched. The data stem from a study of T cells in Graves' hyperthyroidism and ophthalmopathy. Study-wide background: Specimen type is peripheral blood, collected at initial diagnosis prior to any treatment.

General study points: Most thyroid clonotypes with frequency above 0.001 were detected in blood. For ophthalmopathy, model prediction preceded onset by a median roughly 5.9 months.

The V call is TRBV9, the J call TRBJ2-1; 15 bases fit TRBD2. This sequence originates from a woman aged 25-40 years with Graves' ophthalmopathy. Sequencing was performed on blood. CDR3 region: CASSPRTSGRASYNEQFF. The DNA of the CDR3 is TGTGCCAGCAGCCCCCGGACTAGCGGGAGGGCCTCGTACAATGAGCAGTTCTTC.